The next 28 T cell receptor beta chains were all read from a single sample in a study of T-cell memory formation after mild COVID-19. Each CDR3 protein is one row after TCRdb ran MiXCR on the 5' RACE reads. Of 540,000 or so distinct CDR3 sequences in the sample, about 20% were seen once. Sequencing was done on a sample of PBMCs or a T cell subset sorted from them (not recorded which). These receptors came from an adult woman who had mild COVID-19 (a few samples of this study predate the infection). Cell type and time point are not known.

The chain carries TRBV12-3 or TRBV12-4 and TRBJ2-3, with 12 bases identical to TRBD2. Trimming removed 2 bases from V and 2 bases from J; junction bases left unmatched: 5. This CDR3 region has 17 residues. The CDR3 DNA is TGTGCCAGCAGTTTAACGCGACTAGCGGGGGACACAGATACGCAGTATTTT. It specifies CASSLTRLAGDTDTQYF.

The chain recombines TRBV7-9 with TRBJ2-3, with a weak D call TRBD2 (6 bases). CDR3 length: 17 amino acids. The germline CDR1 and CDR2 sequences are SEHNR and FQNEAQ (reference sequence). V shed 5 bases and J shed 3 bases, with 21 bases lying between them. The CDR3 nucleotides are TGTGCCAGCAGCCTCCTTCTTGGAGGTAGCGGAACAGATACGCAGTATTTT. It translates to CASSLLLGGSGTDTQYF.

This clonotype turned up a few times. The CDR3 DNA follows: TGTGCCATCAGTGGGGGGACAGGGGTCAATGAGCAGTTCTTC. Its translation: CAISGGTGVNEQFF. V and J are TRBV10-3 and TRBJ2-1, with 10 positions matching TRBD1. The trim removed 4 bases at V and 6 bases at J, leaving 3 bases unmatched. The CDR3 has 14 amino acids. Germline CDR1 and CDR2: ENHRY and SYGVKD.

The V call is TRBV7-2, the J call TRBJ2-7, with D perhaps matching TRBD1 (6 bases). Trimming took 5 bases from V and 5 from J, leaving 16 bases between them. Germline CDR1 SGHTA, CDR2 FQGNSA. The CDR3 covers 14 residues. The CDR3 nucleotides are TGTGCCAGCAGCCCCCCCGACAGGTCCAACGAGCAGTACTTC. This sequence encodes CASSPPDRSNEQYF.

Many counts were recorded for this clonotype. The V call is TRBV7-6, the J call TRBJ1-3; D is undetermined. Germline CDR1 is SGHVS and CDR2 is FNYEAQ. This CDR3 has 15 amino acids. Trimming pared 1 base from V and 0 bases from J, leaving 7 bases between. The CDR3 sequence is CASSLDPSSGNTIYF. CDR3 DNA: TGTGCCAGCAGCTTAGACCCGAGCTCTGGAAACACCATATATTTT.

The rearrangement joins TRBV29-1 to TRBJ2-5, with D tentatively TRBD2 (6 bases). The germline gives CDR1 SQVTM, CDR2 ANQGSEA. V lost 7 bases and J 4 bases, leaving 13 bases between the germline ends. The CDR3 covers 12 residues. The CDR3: CSGFLGGETQYF. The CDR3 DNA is TGCAGCGGATTCCTGGGGGGAGAGACCCAGTACTTC.

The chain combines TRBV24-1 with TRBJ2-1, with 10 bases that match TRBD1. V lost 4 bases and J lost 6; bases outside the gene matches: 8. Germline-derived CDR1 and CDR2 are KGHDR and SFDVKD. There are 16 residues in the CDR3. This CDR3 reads CATSEPGQGPVNEQFF. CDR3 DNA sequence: TGTGCCACCAGTGAACCGGGACAGGGGCCGGTCAATGAGCAGTTCTTC.

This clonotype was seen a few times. In DNA form, the CDR3 reads TGCAGTGCTAGCCCCGCCACTAGCGGGGCGAACACCGGGGAGCTGTTTTTT. Protein: CSASPATSGANTGELFF. The chain has TRBV20-1 and TRBJ2-2; the match to TRBD2 covers 10 bases. In germline, CDR1 is DFQATT, CDR2 SNEGSKA (reference sequence). The junction had 7 bases not matched to a gene; V was cut back by 3 bases and J by 0 bases. CDR3 length equals 17 residues.

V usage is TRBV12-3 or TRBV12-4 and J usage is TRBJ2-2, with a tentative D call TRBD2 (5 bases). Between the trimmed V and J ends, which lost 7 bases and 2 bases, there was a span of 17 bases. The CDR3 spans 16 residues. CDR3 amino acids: CASTPLLAVNTGELFF. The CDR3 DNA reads TGTGCCAGCACCCCCCTCCTAGCAGTAAACACCGGGGAGCTGTTTTTT.

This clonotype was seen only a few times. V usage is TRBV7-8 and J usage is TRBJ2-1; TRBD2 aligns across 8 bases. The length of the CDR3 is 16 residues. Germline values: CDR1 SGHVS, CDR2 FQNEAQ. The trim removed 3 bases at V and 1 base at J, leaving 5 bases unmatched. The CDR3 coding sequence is TGTGCCAGCAGCTTGCGGGGGGAAAGGTCCTACAATGAGCAGTTCTTC. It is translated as CASSLRGERSYNEQFF.

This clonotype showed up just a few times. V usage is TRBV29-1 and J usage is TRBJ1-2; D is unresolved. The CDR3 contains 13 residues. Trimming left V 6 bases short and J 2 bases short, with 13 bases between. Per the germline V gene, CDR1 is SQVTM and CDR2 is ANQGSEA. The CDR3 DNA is TGCAGCGTCGTCGGGGAGCTGAACTATGGCTACACCTTC. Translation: CSVVGELNYGYTF.

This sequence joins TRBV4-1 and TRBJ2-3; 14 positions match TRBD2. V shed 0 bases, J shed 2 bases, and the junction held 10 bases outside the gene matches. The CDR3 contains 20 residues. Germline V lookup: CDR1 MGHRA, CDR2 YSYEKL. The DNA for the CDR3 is TGCGCCAGCAGCCAAGATCGGGGACTAGCGGGGGTTCCTCCCACAGATACGCAGTATTTT. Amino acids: CASSQDRGLAGVPPTDTQYF.

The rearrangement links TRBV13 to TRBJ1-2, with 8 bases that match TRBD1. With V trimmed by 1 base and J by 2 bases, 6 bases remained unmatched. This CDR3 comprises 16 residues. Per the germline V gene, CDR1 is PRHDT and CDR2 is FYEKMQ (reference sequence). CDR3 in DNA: TGTGCCAGCAGCTTAGCTTCGGACAGGGCAAACTATGGCTACACCTTC. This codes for CASSLASDRANYGYTF.

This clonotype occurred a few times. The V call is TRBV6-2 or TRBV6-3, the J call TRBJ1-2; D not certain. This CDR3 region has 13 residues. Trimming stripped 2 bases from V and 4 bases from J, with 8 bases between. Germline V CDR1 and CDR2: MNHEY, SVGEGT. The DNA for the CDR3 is TGTGCCAGCAGTTACCTCCCCCTCTATGGCTACACCTTC. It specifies CASSYLPLYGYTF.

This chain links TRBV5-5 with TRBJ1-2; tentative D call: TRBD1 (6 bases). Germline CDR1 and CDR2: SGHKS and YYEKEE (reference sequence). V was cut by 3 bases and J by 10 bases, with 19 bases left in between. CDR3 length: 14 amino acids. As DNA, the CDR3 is TGTGCCAGCAGCTCAGGGGCCGGGACAACTCACTACACCTTC. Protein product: CASSSGAGTTHYTF.

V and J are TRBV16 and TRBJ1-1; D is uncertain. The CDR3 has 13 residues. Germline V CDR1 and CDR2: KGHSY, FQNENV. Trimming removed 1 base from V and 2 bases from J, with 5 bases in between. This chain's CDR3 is CASSQLINTEAFF. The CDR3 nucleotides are TGTGCCAGCAGCCAATTAATCAACACTGAAGCTTTCTTT.

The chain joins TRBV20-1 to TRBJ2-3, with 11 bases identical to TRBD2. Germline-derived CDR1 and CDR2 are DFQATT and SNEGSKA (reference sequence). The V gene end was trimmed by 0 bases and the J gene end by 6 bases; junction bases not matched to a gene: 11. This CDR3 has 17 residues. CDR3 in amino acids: CSARDSSSGRPRDTQYF. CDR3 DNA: TGCAGTGCTAGAGATTCCTCTAGCGGGAGGCCACGGGATACGCAGTATTTT.

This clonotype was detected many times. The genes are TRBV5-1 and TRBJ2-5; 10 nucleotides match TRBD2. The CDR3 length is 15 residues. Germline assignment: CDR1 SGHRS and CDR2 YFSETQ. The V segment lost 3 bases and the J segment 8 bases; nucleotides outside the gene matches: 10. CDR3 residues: CASSSSGGPEETQYF. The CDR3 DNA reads TGCGCCAGCAGCTCTAGCGGGGGTCCGGAGGAAACCCAGTACTTC.

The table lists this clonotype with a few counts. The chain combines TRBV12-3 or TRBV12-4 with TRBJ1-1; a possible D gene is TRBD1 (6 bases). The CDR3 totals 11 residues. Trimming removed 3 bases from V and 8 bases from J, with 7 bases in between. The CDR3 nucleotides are TGTGCCAGCAGTTTTAGGGGGGAAGCTTTCTTT. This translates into CASSFRGEAFF.

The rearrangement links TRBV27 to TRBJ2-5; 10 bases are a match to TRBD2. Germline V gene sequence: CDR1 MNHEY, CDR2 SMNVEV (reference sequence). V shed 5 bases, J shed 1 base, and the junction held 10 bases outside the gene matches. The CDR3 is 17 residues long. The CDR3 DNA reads TGTGCCAGCAGTAGAAAGGGGGTAGCGGGAGGCCAAGAGACCCAGTACTTC. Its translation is CASSRKGVAGGQETQYF.

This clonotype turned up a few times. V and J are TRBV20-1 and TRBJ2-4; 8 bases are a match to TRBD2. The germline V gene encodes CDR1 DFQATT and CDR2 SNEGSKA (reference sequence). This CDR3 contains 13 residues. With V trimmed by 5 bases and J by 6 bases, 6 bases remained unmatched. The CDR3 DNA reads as TGCAGTGCTCCCGGGACTAGTACAAACATTCAGTACTTC. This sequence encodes CSAPGTSTNIQYF.

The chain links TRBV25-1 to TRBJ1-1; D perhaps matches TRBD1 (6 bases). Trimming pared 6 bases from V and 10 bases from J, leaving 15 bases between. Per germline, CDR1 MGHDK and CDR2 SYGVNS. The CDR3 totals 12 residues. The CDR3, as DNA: TGTGCCAGCAGCAAACCGGGACAATCAGCTTTCTTT. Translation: CASSKPGQSAFF.

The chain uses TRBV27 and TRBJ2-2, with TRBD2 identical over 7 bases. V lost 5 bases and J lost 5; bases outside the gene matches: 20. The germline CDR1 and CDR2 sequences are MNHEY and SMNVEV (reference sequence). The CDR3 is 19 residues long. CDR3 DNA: TGTGCCAGCAGTCCTCCCGGGACTACCTTTACCCAGCATACCGGGGAGCTGTTTTTT. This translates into CASSPPGTTFTQHTGELFF.

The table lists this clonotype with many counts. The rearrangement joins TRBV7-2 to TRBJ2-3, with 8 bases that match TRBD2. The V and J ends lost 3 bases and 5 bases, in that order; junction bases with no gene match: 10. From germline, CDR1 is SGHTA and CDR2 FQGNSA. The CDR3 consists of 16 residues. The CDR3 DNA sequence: TGTGCCAGCAGCTTGGAACTAGCGGTGGGGGGAGATACGCAGTATTTT. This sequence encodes CASSLELAVGGDTQYF.

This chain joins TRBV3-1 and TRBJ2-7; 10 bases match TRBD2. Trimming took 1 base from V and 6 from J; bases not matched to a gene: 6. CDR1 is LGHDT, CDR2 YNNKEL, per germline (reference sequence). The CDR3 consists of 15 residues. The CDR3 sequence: CASSQVLASGSEQYF. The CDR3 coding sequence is TGTGCCAGCAGCCAAGTCCTGGCTAGCGGGAGCGAGCAGTACTTC.

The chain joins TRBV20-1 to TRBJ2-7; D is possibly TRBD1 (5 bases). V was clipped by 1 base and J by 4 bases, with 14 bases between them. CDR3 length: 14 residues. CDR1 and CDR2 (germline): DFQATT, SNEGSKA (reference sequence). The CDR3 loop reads CSARGQGIRYEQYF. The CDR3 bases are TGCAGTGCTAGAGGCCAGGGAATACGGTACGAGCAGTACTTC.

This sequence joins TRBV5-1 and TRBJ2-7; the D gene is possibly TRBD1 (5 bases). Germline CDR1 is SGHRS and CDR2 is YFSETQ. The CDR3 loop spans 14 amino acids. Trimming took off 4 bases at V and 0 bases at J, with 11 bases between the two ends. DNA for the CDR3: TGCGCCAGCAGCGGGTCGACAGACTCCTACGAGCAGTACTTC. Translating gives CASSGSTDSYEQYF.

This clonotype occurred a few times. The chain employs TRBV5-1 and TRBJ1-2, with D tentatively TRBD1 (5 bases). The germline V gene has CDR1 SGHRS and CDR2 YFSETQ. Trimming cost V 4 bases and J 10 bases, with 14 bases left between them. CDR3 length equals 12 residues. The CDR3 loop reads CASSVSRVAYTF. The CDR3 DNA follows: TGCGCCAGCAGCGTCTCCAGGGTTGCCTACACCTTC.